This T cell receptor (beta chain) was profiled in a study of OX40 agonist ivuxolimab in advanced cancers. As for this clone: Its antigen is as yet unknown.

Germline V lookup: CDR1 SGHRS, CDR2 YFSETQ. The ends lost 4 bases at V and 1 base at J; junction bases unmatched: 8. This CDR3 region has 16 residues. The study, taken as a whole, reports: Relatively little clonal expansion, among the lowest observed, appeared in partial responders at 0.1-3.0 mg/kg.

Clones were sequenced by immunoSEQ multiplex PCR, and TCRdb holds only the in-frame ones, with some missing. The table shows 65,000 to 85,000 clones, with approximately 87% occurring only once. The V gene is TRBV5-1, the J gene TRBJ2-3; 8 nucleotides agree with TRBD2. The sequence was obtained from an adult with an advanced solid tumor such as melanoma, head and neck, liver or kidney cancer. Specimen: CD4+ or CD8+ T cells sorted from blood, collected in a trial of the OX40 agonist ivuxolimab. This CDR3 reads CASSHGLAERTDTQYF. The CDR3 DNA follows: TGCGCCAGCAGCCACGGACTAGCAGAACGCACAGATACGCAGTATTTT.